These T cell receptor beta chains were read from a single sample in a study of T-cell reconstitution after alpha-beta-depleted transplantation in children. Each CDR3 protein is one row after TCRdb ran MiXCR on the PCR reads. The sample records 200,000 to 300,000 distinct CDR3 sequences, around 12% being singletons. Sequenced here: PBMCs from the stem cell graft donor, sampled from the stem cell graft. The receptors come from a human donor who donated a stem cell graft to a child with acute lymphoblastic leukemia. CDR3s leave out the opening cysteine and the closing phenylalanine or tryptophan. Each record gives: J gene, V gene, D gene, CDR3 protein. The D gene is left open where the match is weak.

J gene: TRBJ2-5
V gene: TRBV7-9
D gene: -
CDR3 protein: ASTFGGSGFRETQY

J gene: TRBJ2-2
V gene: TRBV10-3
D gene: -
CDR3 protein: ATGRGQSNTGELF

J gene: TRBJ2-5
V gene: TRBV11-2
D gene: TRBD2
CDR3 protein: ASSPFPLAGPETQY

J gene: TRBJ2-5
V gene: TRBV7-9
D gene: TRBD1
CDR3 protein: ASSVPGQQETQY

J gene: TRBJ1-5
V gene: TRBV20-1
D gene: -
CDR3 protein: SAVGSSNQPQH

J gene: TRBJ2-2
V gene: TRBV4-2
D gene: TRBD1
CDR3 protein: ASSPGAGTGANTGELF

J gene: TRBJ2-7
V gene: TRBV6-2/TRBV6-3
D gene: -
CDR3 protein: ASNQAGFGDEQY

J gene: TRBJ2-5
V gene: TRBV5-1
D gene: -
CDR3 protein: ASSLTGRKETQY

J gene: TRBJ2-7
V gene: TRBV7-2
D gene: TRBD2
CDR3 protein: ASSLWEGLNEQY

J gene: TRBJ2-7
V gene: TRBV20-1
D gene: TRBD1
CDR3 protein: SASPGQGVQY

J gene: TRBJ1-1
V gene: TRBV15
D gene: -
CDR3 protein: ATSPGPENTEAF

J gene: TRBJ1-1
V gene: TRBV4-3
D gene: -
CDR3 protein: ASSQVNSRYTEAF

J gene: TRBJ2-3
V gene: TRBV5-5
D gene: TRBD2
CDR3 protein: ARGPGGLSSTDTQY

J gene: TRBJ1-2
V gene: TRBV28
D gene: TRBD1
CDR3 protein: ASSWTGATNYGYT

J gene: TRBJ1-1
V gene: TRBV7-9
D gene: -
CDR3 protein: ASSSAGAKNTEAF

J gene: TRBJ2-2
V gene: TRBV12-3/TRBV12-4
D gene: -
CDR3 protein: ASSSGNYGELF

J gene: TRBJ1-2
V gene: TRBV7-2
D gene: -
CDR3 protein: ASSLAGPNYGYT

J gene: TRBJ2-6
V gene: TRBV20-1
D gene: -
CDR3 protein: SARPIGTPGANVLT

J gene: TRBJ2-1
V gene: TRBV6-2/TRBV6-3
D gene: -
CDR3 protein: ASSYNAYNEQF

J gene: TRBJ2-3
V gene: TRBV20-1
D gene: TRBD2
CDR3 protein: SAASGRAFDTRY

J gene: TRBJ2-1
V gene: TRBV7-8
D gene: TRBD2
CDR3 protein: ASSISGAYNEQF

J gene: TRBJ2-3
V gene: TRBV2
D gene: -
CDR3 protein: ASSGRGYLDTDTQY

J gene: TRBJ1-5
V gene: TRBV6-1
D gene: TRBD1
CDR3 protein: ASSEARTGAQPQH

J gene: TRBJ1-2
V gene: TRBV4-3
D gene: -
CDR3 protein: ASSQDTINYGYT

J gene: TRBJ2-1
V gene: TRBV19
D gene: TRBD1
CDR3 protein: ASTGQGSSYNEQF

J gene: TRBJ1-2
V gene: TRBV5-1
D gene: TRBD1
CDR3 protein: ASSPIGQVGSYGYT

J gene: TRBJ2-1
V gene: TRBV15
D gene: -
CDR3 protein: ATSSRPESGEQF

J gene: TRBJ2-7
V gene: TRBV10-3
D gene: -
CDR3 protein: AISPGDEQY

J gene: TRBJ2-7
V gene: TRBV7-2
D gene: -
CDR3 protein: ASRASYEQY

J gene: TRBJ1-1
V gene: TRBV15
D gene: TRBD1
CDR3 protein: ATGTGRTEAF

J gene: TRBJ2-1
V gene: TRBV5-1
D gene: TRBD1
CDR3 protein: ASRWDLDRGRSNEQF

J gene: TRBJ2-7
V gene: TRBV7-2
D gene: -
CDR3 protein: ASSSGAPEQY

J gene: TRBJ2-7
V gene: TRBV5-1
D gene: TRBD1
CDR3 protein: ASRNRDSSYEQY

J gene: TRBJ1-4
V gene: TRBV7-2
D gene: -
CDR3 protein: ASSLARGGRAEKLF

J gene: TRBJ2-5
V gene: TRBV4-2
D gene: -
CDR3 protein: ASSQDSYGETQY

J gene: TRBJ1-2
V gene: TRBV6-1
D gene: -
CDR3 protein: ASSPDGFANYGYT

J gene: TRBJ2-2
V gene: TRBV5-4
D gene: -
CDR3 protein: ASSPVGDPGELF

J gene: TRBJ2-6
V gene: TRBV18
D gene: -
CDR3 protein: ASSPPGGGANVLT

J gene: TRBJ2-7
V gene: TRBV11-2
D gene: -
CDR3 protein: ASSWGTFSYEQY

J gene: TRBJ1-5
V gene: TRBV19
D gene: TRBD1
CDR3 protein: ASTDREYQPQH